This is a list of T cell receptor beta chains from one sample in a study of blood T cell repertoires in COVID-19. Only in-frame clones appear in the TCRdb table, and some are missing; sequencing was by immunoSEQ multiplex PCR. Of some 83,000 clones listed, about two thirds are singletons. The material sequenced was peripheral blood. These receptors all come from a woman older than 75 with acute or convalescent COVID-19. CDR3s include the opening cysteine and the closing phenylalanine or tryptophan. The order of the fields is D gene, clone size, J gene, V gene, CDR3 protein, CDR3 DNA. D genes are given only for firm matches. Clone size is stated in some rows and not others, as once, few, many or a class when expanded.

>TRBD1|NA|TRBJ1-2|TRBV5-6
CASEQGAQNGYTF
TGTGCCAGCGAACAGGGGGCGCAGAATGGCTACACCTTC
>NA|NA|TRBJ2-7|TRBV6-5
CASSYDPGQGYEQYF
TGTGCCAGCAGTTACGACCCGGGACAAGGCTACGAGCAGTACTTC
>TRBD1|NA|TRBJ2-5|TRBV5-1
CASSSTGGTETQYF
TGCGCCAGCAGCTCAACAGGGGGCACAGAGACCCAGTACTTC
>NA|few|TRBJ1-4|TRBV29-1
CSVVGGEEKLFF
TGCAGCGTCGTGGGGGGTGAAGAAAAACTGTTTTTT
>NA|NA|TRBJ2-7|TRBV6-4
CASRETGNRQYF
TGTGCCAGCAGAGAAACAGGTAATCGGCAGTACTTC
>TRBD2|NA|TRBJ2-7|TRBV6-1
CASSEQGGNTYEQYF
TGTGCCAGCAGTGAACAGGGAGGGAACACCTACGAGCAGTACTTC
>NA|NA|TRBJ1-1|TRBV6-2/TRBV6-3
CASSQPGQRTNTEAFF
TGTGCCAGCAGCCAACCTGGACAGAGAACGAACACTGAAGCTTTCTTT
>TRBD1|NA|TRBJ1-1|TRBV19
CASRLGQGATEAFF
TGTGCCAGTAGACTCGGACAGGGGGCCACTGAAGCTTTCTTT
>NA|NA|TRBJ1-5|TRBV5-1
CASSLEGTNNQPQHF
TGCGCCAGCAGCTTGGAGGGGACTAACAATCAGCCCCAGCATTTT
>NA|NA|TRBJ1-5|TRBV29-1
CSAQGPNQPQHF
TGCAGCGCTCAGGGGCCTAATCAGCCCCAGCATTTT
>NA|NA|TRBJ1-6|TRBV25-1
CASSAGVHSPLHF
TGTGCCAGCAGCGCGGGGGTGCATTCACCCCTCCACTTT